This TCR beta chain was documented in a study of a mutant IDH1 vaccine in newly diagnosed glioma. Study information: In weeks 1, 3, 5, 7, 11, 15, 19 and 23, patients were vaccinated.

In the case of this clone: Its specificity is not known.

Sequencing was performed with immunoSEQ multiplex PCR; in TCRdb, only in-frame clones are kept and a portion is missing. This table holds about 40,000 clones, 90% to 95% found once. Time point defined: week 5, during vaccination. In the vaccine, a single dose held 300 ug of the mutant IDH1 20-mer peptide, along with topical imiquimod. Germline CDR1 is SGHRS and CDR2 is YFSETQ. The CDR3 has 15 residues. V was pared by 2 bases and J by 8 bases, with 17 bases between. This chain uses TRBV5-1 with TRBJ2-1; D may be TRBD1 (6 bases). This receptor was obtained from a man aged 50-60 years with glioma. The specimen was PBMCs, collected from a glioma patient whose treatment included an IDH1 peptide vaccine. The CDR3 DNA is TGCGCCAGCAGCTTACAGGGCACCCGTGGGGATGAGCAGTTCTTC. Translation gives CASSLQGTRGDEQFF.